Sequencing of this T cell receptor beta chain was carried out in a study of blood T cell repertoires in COVID-19. Whole-study context: The United States, Italy and Spain provided the acute and convalescent COVID-19 samples.

Germline CDR1 and CDR2: SGDLS and YYNGEE. The CDR3 covers 15 residues. V lost 0 bases and J lost 2, with 12 bases in between. Assay: immunoSEQ multiplex PCR; the TCRdb copy retains only in-frame clones and omits some. The table lists around 60,000 clones, approximately 92% of them singletons. This clone was counted a few times. The sequence was obtained from a woman aged 55-75 years with COVID-19, enrolled during active disease. Sequencing was performed on peripheral blood. The chain recombines TRBV9 with TRBJ2-7, with D perhaps TRBD2 (6 bases). The CDR3 is CASSVAGTATYEQYF. CDR3 coding DNA: TGTGCCAGCAGCGTAGCGGGGACTGCTACCTACGAGCAGTACTTC. The variable domain in full, with the rest retrieved from reference TRBV9 and TRBJ2-7, is DSGVTQTPKHLITATGQRVTLRCSPRSGDLSVYWYQQSLDQGLQFLIQYYNGEERAKGNILERFSAQQFPDLHSELNLSSLELGDSALYFCASSVAGTATYEQYFGPGTRLTVT.